This T cell receptor beta chain is drawn from a study of blood T cells in healthy people across ages. Findings and caveats of the study: Age brought a roughly linear fall in TCR beta diversity measured per million T cells. Without sorted subsets, naive and antigen-experienced compartments could not be conclusively compared. The diversity estimates, figures obtained from one million T cells, were considered underestimates.

On this clonotype itself: What it binds is not known.

Using a J-beta primer mix together with a sample-barcoded 5' primer, a second PCR was run for roughly 7 to 11 cycles. Each cDNA molecule was tagged by a template-switch adaptor that had 12 random nucleotides. TCRdb re-called the 5' RACE reads through MiXCR, storing one row per CDR3 protein. The repertoire holds some 900,000 distinct CDR3 sequences, with about 48% as singletons. The CDR3 loop spans 14 amino acids. The germline CDR1 and CDR2 sequences are SEHNR and FQNEAQ (reference sequence). V was shortened by 10 bases and J by 5 bases, with 20 bases between the two germline ends. What was sequenced was blood. The clonotype originates from a man aged 25 to 40 in good health. The rearrangement joins TRBV7-9 to TRBJ1-2; D is unresolved. CDR3: CATKPVGDPYGYTF. The CDR3 bases are TGTGCCACGAAACCCGTAGGTGACCCTTATGGCTACACCTTC.